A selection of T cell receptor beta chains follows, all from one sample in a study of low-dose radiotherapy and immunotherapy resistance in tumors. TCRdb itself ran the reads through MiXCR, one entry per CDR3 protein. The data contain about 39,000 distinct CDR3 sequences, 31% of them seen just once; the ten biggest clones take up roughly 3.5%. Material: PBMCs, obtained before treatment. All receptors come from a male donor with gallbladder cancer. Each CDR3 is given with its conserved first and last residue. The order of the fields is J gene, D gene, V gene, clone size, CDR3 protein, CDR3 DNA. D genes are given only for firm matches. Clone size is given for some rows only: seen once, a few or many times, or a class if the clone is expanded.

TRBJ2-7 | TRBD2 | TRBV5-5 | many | CASRLGTSGGYEQYF | TGTGCCAGCAGGCTTGGGACTAGCGGGGGTTACGAGCAGTACTTC
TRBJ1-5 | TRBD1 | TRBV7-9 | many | CASSPTGVQPQHF | TGTGCCAGCAGCCCTACAGGGGTGCAGCCCCAGCATTTT
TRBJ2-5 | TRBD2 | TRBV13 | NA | CASSLRTSGQETQYF | TGTGCCAGCAGCTTGAGGACTAGCGGCCAAGAGACCCAGTACTTC
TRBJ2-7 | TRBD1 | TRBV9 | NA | CASSEPGQGGEQYF | TGTGCCAGCAGCGAGCCGGGACAGGGAGGCGAGCAGTACTTC
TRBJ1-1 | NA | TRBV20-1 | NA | CSAKKRGGGEAFF | TGCAGTGCTAAAAAAAGGGGTGGGGGTGAAGCTTTCTTT
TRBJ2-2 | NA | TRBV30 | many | CAWSARNTGELFF | TGTGCCTGGAGTGCTAGGAACACCGGGGAGCTGTTTTTT
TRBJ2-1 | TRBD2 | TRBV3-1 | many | CASSQKSGRSYNEQFF | TGTGCCAGCAGCCAGAAAAGCGGGAGGTCCTACAATGAGCAGTTCTTC
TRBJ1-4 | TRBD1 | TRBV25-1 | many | CASSTDRVGEKLFF | TGTGCCAGCAGTACCGACAGGGTAGGCGAAAAACTGTTTTTT
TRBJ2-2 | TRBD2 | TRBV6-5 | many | CASSYGGASGRRTGELFF | TGTGCCAGCAGTTACGGAGGGGCTAGCGGGAGGCGCACCGGGGAGCTGTTTTTT
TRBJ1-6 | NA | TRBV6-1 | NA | CASSYGTPLLGSPLHF | TGTGCCAGCAGTTACGGGACTCCCCTTCTCGGCTCACCCCTCCACTTT
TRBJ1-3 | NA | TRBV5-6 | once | CASSFTGRLPTGNTIYF | TGTGCCAGCAGCTTCACCGGACGACTACCTACTGGAAACACCATATATTTT
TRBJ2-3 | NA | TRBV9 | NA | CASSVTGVSTDTQYF | TGTGCCAGCAGCGTAACGGGGGTCAGCACAGATACGCAGTATTTT
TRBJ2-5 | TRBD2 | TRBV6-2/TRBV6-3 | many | CASSLAGDPAETQYF | TGTGCCAGCAGTCTAGCGGGAGACCCCGCCGAGACCCAGTACTTC
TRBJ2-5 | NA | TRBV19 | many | CASSIGGWETQYF | TGTGCCAGTAGTATTGGGGGCTGGGAGACCCAGTACTTC
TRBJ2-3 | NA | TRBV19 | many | CASRPRWYAPGTDTQYF | TGTGCCAGCCGACCCAGGTGGTACGCCCCCGGCACAGATACGCAGTATTTT
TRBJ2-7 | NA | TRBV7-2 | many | CASRSLGDEQYF | TGTGCCAGCAGATCCCTCGGGGACGAGCAGTACTTC
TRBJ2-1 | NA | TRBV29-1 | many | CSVEGADTEQFF | TGCAGCGTTGAAGGTGCGGACACCGAGCAGTTCTTC
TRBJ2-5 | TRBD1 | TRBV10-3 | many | CAISTGQGERETQYF | TGTGCCATCAGTACCGGACAGGGGGAGCGGGAGACCCAGTACTTC
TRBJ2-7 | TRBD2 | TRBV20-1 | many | CSAIISGSYEQYF | TGCAGTGCCATAATTAGCGGGTCCTACGAGCAGTACTTC
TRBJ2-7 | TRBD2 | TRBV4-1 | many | CASSPGSLAGVYEQYF | TGCGCCAGCAGCCCTGGATCTCTAGCGGGAGTCTACGAGCAGTACTTC
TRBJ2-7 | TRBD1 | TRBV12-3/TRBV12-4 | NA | CASSLTGTGYEQYF | TGTGCCAGCAGTTTGACAGGGACGGGCTACGAGCAGTACTTC
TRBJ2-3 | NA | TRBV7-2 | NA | CASKGQTGDTQYF | TGTGCCAGCAAAGGACAGACTGGAGATACGCAGTATTTT
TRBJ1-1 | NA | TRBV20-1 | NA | CSARGNGGESFF | TGCAGTGCCCGGGGGAACGGGGGCGAGTCTTTCTTT
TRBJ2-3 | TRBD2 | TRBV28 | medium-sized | CASSLAGGTDTQYF | TGTGCCAGCAGTCTAGCGGGAGGGACAGATACGCAGTATTTT
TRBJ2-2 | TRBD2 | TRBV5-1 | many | CASSSPGRGGATGELFF | TGCGCCAGCAGCTCCCCCGGGAGGGGGGGAGCCACCGGGGAGCTGTTTTTT
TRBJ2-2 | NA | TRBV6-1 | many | CASSESRFEGTGELFF | TGTGCCAGCAGTGAATCTCGTTTTGAGGGAACCGGGGAGCTGTTTTTT
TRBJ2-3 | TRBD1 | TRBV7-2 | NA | CASSWTGTADTQYF | TGTGCCAGCAGCTGGACAGGGACCGCAGATACGCAGTATTTT
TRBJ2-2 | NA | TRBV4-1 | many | CASSGRSPGELFF | TGCGCCAGCAGCGGGAGGTCCCCCGGGGAGCTGTTTTTT
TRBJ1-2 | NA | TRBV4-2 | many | CASSQDSYGYTF | TGTGCCAGCAGCCAAGATTCCTATGGCTACACCTTC
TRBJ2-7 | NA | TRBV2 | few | CASKSGGYSYEQYF | TGTGCCAGCAAATCAGGGGGGTACTCCTACGAGCAGTACTTC
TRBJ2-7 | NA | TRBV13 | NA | CASSLAGLPYEQYF | TGTGCCAGCAGCTTGGCCGGGTTACCCTACGAGCAGTACTTC